The 28 T cell receptor beta chains given below trace back to one sample, sequenced in a study of cytomegalovirus exposure and HLA in healthy donors. Use of 60 Vbeta and 13 Jbeta primers characterized the PCR. Sequencing was performed with immunoSEQ multiplex PCR; in TCRdb, only in-frame clones are kept and a portion is missing. The repertoire holds tens of thousands of clones, with roughly two thirds as singletons. The material sequenced was PBMCs. The receptors come from a man aged 55 to 70 in good health and CMV-seropositive.

This clone is termed medium-sized. This chain joins TRBV28 and TRBJ2-1; 7 bases are shared with TRBD1. V lost 3 bases and J lost 4; bases outside the gene matches: 6. CDR1 and CDR2 (germline): MDHEN, SYDVKM. The CDR3 runs 15 residues. CDR3 sequence: CASSFRDSLYNEQFF. Here the CDR3 DNA reads TGTGCCAGCAGTTTCAGGGACAGCCTTTACAATGAGCAGTTCTTC.

Here the CDR3 reads CASSQIFGAGELFF. CDR3 nucleotides: TGCGCCAGCAGCCAAATCTTCGGGGCCGGGGAGCTGTTTTTT. J is TRBJ2-2 and V is TRBV4-3; TRBD2 might be the D (5 bases). The CDR3 is 14 residues long. Trimming left V 2 bases short and J 6 bases short, with 10 bases between. In germline, CDR1 is LGHNA, CDR2 YSLEER.

About this clone itself: Relative to the germline gene, one junction end is altered; a read error may explain this. This chain joins TRBV7-9 and TRBJ1-2, with TRBD1 matching 8 bases. Germline CDR1 and CDR2: SEHNR and FQNEAQ (reference sequence). CDR3 size: 18 residues. The CDR3 coding sequence is TGTTCCAGCAGCTCTGGGGGGACAGGAGAATTCTTTAACTATGGCTACACCTTC. Protein sequence: CSSSSGGTGEFFNYGYTF.

The rearrangement joins TRBV5-1 to TRBJ2-2, with 7 bases aligning to TRBD1. The CDR3 contains 15 residues. J was trimmed by 8 bases and V by 3 bases; bases with no gene match: 10. Germline V gene lookup returns CDR1 SGHRS and CDR2 YFSETQ. CDR3 in amino acids: CASSSRTGSPGELFF. CDR3 in DNA: TGCGCCAGCAGCTCCAGGACAGGCAGCCCGGGGGAGCTGTTTTTT.

V usage is TRBV30 and J usage is TRBJ1-2, with 9 bases matching TRBD1. Losses at the gene ends were 2 bases for V and 2 bases for J; bases not matched to a gene: 6. Germline CDR1 reads GTSNPN; CDR2 reads SVGIG (reference sequence). This CDR3 has 15 amino acids. CDR3 amino acids: CAWSRGQGKNYGYTF. The CDR3 nucleotides read TGTGCCTGGAGTCGGGGACAGGGAAAAAACTATGGCTACACCTTC. Variable domain in full (rest from reference TRBV30 and TRBJ1-2): SQTIHQWPATLVQPVGSPLSLECTVEGTSNPNLYWYRQAAGRGLQLLFYSVGIGQISSEVPQNLSASRPQDRQFILSSKKLLLSDSGFYLCAWSRGQGKNYGYTFGSGTRLTVV.

The chain is built from TRBV7-9 and TRBJ2-7, with 9 positions matching TRBD1. Trimming removed 3 bases from V and 5 bases from J; junction bases left unmatched: 5. The germline CDR1 and CDR2 sequences are SEHNR and FQNEAQ (reference sequence). This CDR3 region has 14 residues. CDR3 residues: CASSFQGQGDEQYF. DNA for the CDR3: TGTGCCAGCAGCTTCCAGGGACAGGGTGACGAGCAGTACTTC.

The chain carries TRBV7-9 and TRBJ2-1, with D perhaps matching TRBD2 (5 bases). Germline loops: CDR1 SEHNR, CDR2 FQNEAQ (reference sequence). The germline V and J ends were trimmed by 0 bases and 9 bases, with 9 bases remaining between them. The CDR3 totals 13 residues. CDR3 protein: CASSLALAREQFF. The CDR3 nucleotides read TGTGCCAGCAGCTTAGCGCTAGCTCGTGAGCAGTTCTTC.

The chain combines TRBV9 with TRBJ1-1; D perhaps matches TRBD1 (6 bases). V lost 4 bases and J 1 base, leaving 14 bases between the germline ends. CDR1 SGDLS and CDR2 YYNGEE come from the germline V gene. The CDR3 covers 15 residues. This CDR3 reads CASSPRGGKNTEAFF. The CDR3, as DNA: TGTGCCAGCAGCCCTAGGGGGGGCAAGAACACTGAAGCTTTCTTT.

This clone was detected a few times. The rearrangement joins TRBV29-1 to TRBJ2-2; TRBD1 matches 8 bases. Trimming took 3 bases from V and 4 from J; bases not matched to a gene: 4. The CDR3 covers 14 residues. Germline CDR1 and CDR2: SQVTM and ANQGSEA. The CDR3 DNA reads as TGCAGCGTTGACGACAGGGGCGCCACCGGGGAGCTGTTTTTT. It encodes CSVDDRGATGELFF.

The V call is TRBV19, the J call TRBJ1-4; D not certain. The germline V gene has CDR1 LNHDA and CDR2 SQIVND (reference sequence). The CDR3 is 13 amino acids. With 0 bases removed from V and 13 bases from J, the gap between germline ends came to 12 bases. The CDR3 loop is CASSIERGNVLFF. As DNA, the CDR3 is TGTGCCAGTAGTATAGAGAGAGGGAACGTACTGTTTTTT. The whole variable domain, filled in from reference TRBV19 and TRBJ1-4, reads DGGITQSPKYLFRKEGQNVTLSCEQNLNHDAMYWYRQDPGQGLRLIYYSQIVNDFQKGDIAEGYSVSREKKESFPLTVTSAQKNPTAFYLCASSIERGNVLFFGSGTQLSVL.

This rearrangement joins TRBV7-8 to TRBJ1-2; D is perhaps TRBD1 (5 bases). The CDR3 is 16 residues long. CDR1 is SGHVS and CDR2 is FQNEAQ in the germline V gene. The ends were cut back, 5 bases at V and 4 bases at J, with 20 bases in the middle. Here the CDR3 reads CASSPHRDSHLYGYTF. CDR3 coding DNA: TGTGCCAGCAGCCCCCACCGGGACTCACACCTCTATGGCTACACCTTC.

This clone showed up just once. The chain carries TRBV14 and TRBJ2-1, with 13 bases identical to TRBD2. This CDR3 has 17 amino acids. From germline, CDR1 is SGHDN and CDR2 FVKESK. The V and J ends lost 4 bases and 3 bases, in that order; junction bases with no gene match: 6. The CDR3 region is CASSPLTSGRGYNEQFF. The DNA of the CDR3 is TGTGCCAGCAGCCCGCTTACTAGCGGGAGGGGCTACAATGAGCAGTTCTTC.

The sample holds a few counts of this clone. V gene TRBV6-5 combines with J gene TRBJ2-7; TRBD1 aligns across 7 bases. The CDR3 sequence is 13 residues long. Germline V gives CDR1 MNHEY, CDR2 SVGAGI. The J segment lost 5 bases and the V segment lost 6 bases, leaving 7 bases of the junction unmatched. The CDR3 DNA reads as TGTGCCAGCAGCGAACAGGGGATCCACGAGCAGTACTTC. This codes for CASSEQGIHEQYF.

The J gene is TRBJ2-1, the V gene TRBV27, with D possibly being TRBD2 (5 bases). This CDR3 is 17 amino acids long. V was pared by 0 bases and J by 5 bases, with 17 bases between. CDR1 is MNHEY, CDR2 SMNVEV, per germline (reference sequence). CDR3 sequence: CASSLSRASFPHNEQFF. CDR3 nucleotide sequence: TGTGCCAGCAGTTTATCGAGGGCGAGTTTTCCCCACAATGAGCAGTTCTTC.

The chain links TRBV5-1 to TRBJ2-7, with D maybe TRBD1 (7 bases). V lost 4 bases to trimming and J lost 0 bases, with 20 bases between them. The CDR3 contains 17 residues. From germline, CDR1 is SGHRS and CDR2 YFSETQ. CDR3 sequence: CASSPPKGGGSSYEQYF. The DNA of the CDR3 is TGCGCCAGCAGCCCACCTAAAGGAGGGGGCAGCTCCTACGAGCAGTACTTC. Looking up the rest from reference TRBV5-1 and TRBJ2-7 gives the full variable domain: KAGVTQTPRYLIKTRGQQVTLSCSPISGHRSVSWYQQTPGQGLQFLFEYFSETQRNKGNFPGRFSGRQFSNSRSEMNVSTLELGDSALYLCASSPPKGGGSSYEQYFGPGTRLTVT.

The genes are TRBV19 and TRBJ2-7; 8 bases fit TRBD1. Germline trimming cut 3 bases from V and 0 bases from J; bases unmatched to any gene: 1. The CDR3 sequence is 14 residues long. Germline CDR1 and CDR2: LNHDA and SQIVND (reference sequence). The CDR3 bases are TGTGCCAGTAGTATTGGGACAGGCTCCTACGAGCAGTACTTC. It encodes CASSIGTGSYEQYF.

The chain joins TRBV4-3 to TRBJ2-7; 8 nucleotides agree with TRBD1. The germline gives CDR1 LGHNA, CDR2 YSLEER. V lost 2 bases to trimming and J lost 4 bases; unmatched junction nucleotides: 4. This CDR3 is 14 amino acids long. Here the CDR3 reads CASSQSGQGYEQYF. The CDR3 region has the DNA TGCGCCAGCAGCCAATCCGGACAGGGTTACGAGCAGTACTTC.

The rearrangement uses TRBV6-6 and TRBJ2-3; D gene unclear. Germline V gives CDR1 MNHNY, CDR2 SVGAGI (reference sequence). The CDR3 is 13 residues long. The germline V and J ends were trimmed by 0 bases and 2 bases, with 3 bases remaining between them. The CDR3 here is CASSYSVTDTQYF. DNA for the CDR3: TGTGCCAGCAGTTACTCCGTCACAGATACGCAGTATTTT.

The V gene is TRBV6-7, the J gene TRBJ2-7; no clear D gene. TRBV6-7 is marked as an open reading frame, function uncertain. The CDR3 has 15 amino acids. V lost 0 bases and J 3 bases, leaving 12 bases between the germline ends. CDR3 nucleotides: TGTGCCAGCAGTTACTCGATCAGTCAGATCTACGAGCAGTACTTC. This gives the protein CASSYSISQIYEQYF.

The gene calls are TRBV28 and TRBJ1-2; D perhaps matches TRBD1 (6 bases). The CDR3 is 15 residues long. The V gene's germline CDR1 is MDHEN and CDR2 SYDVKM. The V end lost 8 bases, the J end lost 4 bases, and 20 bases lay between the germline ends. CDR3 in amino acids: CASQTFTGTTYGYTF. The CDR3 DNA is TGTGCCAGCCAAACCTTCACAGGGACTACCTATGGCTACACCTTC.

This clone appeared a single time. The V gene is TRBV7-6, the J gene TRBJ2-2; the D gene is possibly TRBD2 (6 bases). Germline lookup yields CDR1 SGHVS and CDR2 FNYEAQ. Trimming left V 3 bases short and J 1 base short, with 15 bases between. The CDR3 sequence is 17 residues long. The CDR3 region has the DNA TGTGCCAGCAGCTTCGGCACACCGGGACTGAACACCGGGGAGCTGTTTTTT. Translated, it gives CASSFGTPGLNTGELFF.

The V and J genes are TRBV29-1 and TRBJ2-7, with TRBD2 as a possible D gene (6 bases). The CDR3 consists of 12 residues. CDR1 is SQVTM, CDR2 ANQGSEA, per germline. V lost 7 bases to trimming and J lost 0 bases, with 10 bases between them. CDR3 nucleotide sequence: TGCAGCGCGGCCGGGAGCTCCTACGAGCAGTACTTC. Its protein product is CSAAGSSYEQYF.

This clone was seen a few times. The sample has other DNA sequences that encode this CDR3 too. In DNA, the CDR3 is TGTGCCAGCAGCCCAGGGGGCGACTATGGCTACACCTTC. Translating it yields CASSPGGDYGYTF. This chain joins TRBV6-1 and TRBJ1-2; 8 nucleotides align to TRBD1. The V gene end was trimmed by 6 bases and the J gene end by 3 bases; junction bases not matched to a gene: 3. Germline assignment: CDR1 MNHNS and CDR2 SASEGT. There are 13 residues in the CDR3.

This clone was detected a few times. This chain connects TRBV7-2 to TRBJ1-2; 8 bases match TRBD1. Germline V gene data show CDR1 as SGHTA and CDR2 as FQGNSA. This CDR3 has 15 amino acids. J gave up 3 bases and V 5 bases, and 8 bases lay outside the gene matches. The CDR3 is CASSPRDRSYYGYTF. The CDR3 DNA is TGTGCCAGCAGCCCCCGGGACAGGAGCTACTATGGCTACACCTTC.

This clone was seen only a few times. The CDR3 DNA follows: TGTGCCTCCAAGGACAGTACAACTAATGAAAAACTGTTTTTT. This encodes CASKDSTTNEKLFF. The genes are TRBV6-1 and TRBJ1-4; weak D call: TRBD1 (6 bases). V dropped 11 bases and J dropped 0 bases, with 13 bases sitting between them. The CDR3 length is 14 residues. Germline loops: CDR1 MNHNS, CDR2 SASEGT.

The rearrangement joins TRBV28 to TRBJ1-1, with D possibly TRBD1 on 5 matching bases. CDR3 size: 15 residues. Trimming cost V 5 bases and J 5 bases, with 18 bases left between them. From germline, CDR1 is MDHEN and CDR2 SYDVKM. The DNA of the CDR3 is TGTGCCAGCAGTACGGTTCCGGCAGGGTTGACTGAAGCTTTCTTT. Amino acid sequence: CASSTVPAGLTEAFF.

The chain is built from TRBV6-4 and TRBJ2-3; 12 positions agree with TRBD2. Trimming at V came to 2 bases and at J to 6 bases, leaving 3 bases not matched to a gene. CDR3 size: 15 residues. CDR1 and CDR2 from the germline V gene are MRHNA and SNTAGT. CDR3: CASSDLAGGPDTQYF. The CDR3 nucleotides read TGTGCCAGCAGTGACCTAGCGGGGGGGCCGGATACGCAGTATTTT.

The rearrangement joins TRBV5-1 to TRBJ2-7; a weak D match, TRBD1 (8 bases). The germline V gene has CDR1 SGHRS and CDR2 YFSETQ. V was clipped by 2 bases and J by 4 bases, with 13 bases between them. CDR3 size: 14 residues. For the CDR3, the DNA is TGCGCCAGCAGCTTAACAGGGGGAGGGTACGAGCAGTACTTC. Residues: CASSLTGGGYEQYF.